A selection of T cell receptor beta chains follows, all from one sample in a study of blood T cell repertoires in COVID-19. Profiling relied on immunoSEQ multiplex PCR, and the TCRdb table lists in-frame clones only, not all of them. The sample comprises 300,000 to 400,000 clones, more than 85% of which are singletons, and almost 4% rests with the top ten. What was sequenced was PBMCs or T cells enriched from blood (not recorded which). The receptors shown here come from a young woman who had been exposed to COVID-19. Each CDR3 is given with its conserved first and last residue. A D gene is named only where the DNA matches it firmly. Clone size is not always given. Where it is, it says once, few, many or a class for expanded clones.

abundance: -
j_gene: TRBJ2-2
d_gene: -
v_gene: TRBV28
CDR3aa: CASSFFLRGRKGGELFF
CDR3nt: TGTGCCAGCAGTTTTTTTTTGCGGGGCCGAAAGGGCGGGGAGCTGTTTTTT

abundance: -
j_gene: TRBJ1-5
d_gene: -
v_gene: TRBV29-1
CDR3aa: CSVRGGFEQPQHF
CDR3nt: TGCAGCGTACGGGGAGGGTTCGAACAGCCCCAGCATTTT

abundance: -
j_gene: TRBJ2-6
d_gene: -
v_gene: TRBV6-5
CDR3aa: CASSAGNTGANVLTF
CDR3nt: TGTGCCAGCTCGGCAGGGAACACTGGGGCCAACGTCCTGACTTTC

abundance: -
j_gene: TRBJ1-2
d_gene: -
v_gene: TRBV4-1
CDR3aa: CASSQAGNYGYTF
CDR3nt: TGCGCCAGCAGCCAAGCGGGTAACTATGGCTACACCTTC

abundance: -
j_gene: TRBJ1-3
d_gene: TRBD1
v_gene: TRBV6-5
CDR3aa: CASSIIQGADTIYF
CDR3nt: TGTGCCAGCAGCATTATCCAGGGGGCAGACACCATATATTTT

abundance: few
j_gene: TRBJ1-6
d_gene: -
v_gene: TRBV6-5
CDR3aa: CASSYGPQAGSPLHF
CDR3nt: TGTGCCAGCAGTTACGGCCCGCAGGCGGGTTCACCCCTCCACTTT

abundance: few
j_gene: TRBJ2-7
d_gene: TRBD1
v_gene: TRBV9
CDR3aa: CASSVGQGARYEQYF
CDR3nt: TGTGCCAGCAGCGTCGGACAGGGGGCGCGCTACGAGCAGTACTTC

abundance: -
j_gene: TRBJ1-1
d_gene: -
v_gene: TRBV6-1
CDR3aa: CASSEAIRGHKNTEAFF
CDR3nt: TGTGCCAGCAGTGAAGCGATCAGGGGCCATAAGAACACTGAAGCTTTCTTT

abundance: -
j_gene: TRBJ2-2
d_gene: TRBD1
v_gene: TRBV10-3
CDR3aa: CAVEDRGNPNTGELFF
CDR3nt: TGTGCCGTGGAGGACAGGGGCAACCCGAACACCGGGGAGCTGTTTTTT

abundance: -
j_gene: TRBJ2-1
d_gene: TRBD2
v_gene: TRBV4-1
CDR3aa: CASSPRTSGAYNEQFF
CDR3nt: TGCGCCAGCAGCCCAAGGACTAGCGGAGCCTACAATGAGCAGTTCTTC

abundance: -
j_gene: TRBJ1-2
d_gene: TRBD1
v_gene: TRBV6-5
CDR3aa: CASRQPDRGSGYTF
CDR3nt: TGTGCCAGCAGACAACCGGACAGGGGCTCTGGCTACACCTTC

abundance: -
j_gene: TRBJ1-1
d_gene: -
v_gene: TRBV10-3
CDR3aa: CASRTENTEAFF
CDR3nt: TGTGCCTCGCGGACAGAGAACACTGAAGCTTTCTTT

abundance: -
j_gene: TRBJ2-4
d_gene: -
v_gene: TRBV19
CDR3aa: CASSIWGGKNIQYF
CDR3nt: TGTGCCAGTAGTATCTGGGGAGGCAAAAACATTCAGTACTTC

abundance: few
j_gene: TRBJ1-3
d_gene: -
v_gene: TRBV14
CDR3aa: CASSVTGNSGNTIYF
CDR3nt: TGTGCCAGCAGCGTCACAGGAAACTCTGGAAACACCATATATTTT

abundance: -
j_gene: TRBJ2-1
d_gene: -
v_gene: TRBV6-5
CDR3aa: CASSYSTGEDYNEQFF
CDR3nt: TGTGCCAGCAGTTACTCGACGGGGGAAGATTACAATGAGCAGTTCTTC

abundance: -
j_gene: TRBJ2-1
d_gene: -
v_gene: TRBV3-1/TRBV3-2
CDR3aa: CASSLAWINEQFF
CDR3nt: TGTGCCAGCAGCCTAGCGTGGATCAATGAGCAGTTCTTC

abundance: few
j_gene: TRBJ2-5
d_gene: TRBD2
v_gene: TRBV5-6
CDR3aa: CASSLVAGGRETQYF
CDR3nt: TGTGCCAGCAGCTTGGTAGCGGGGGGTAGGGAGACCCAGTACTTC

abundance: -
j_gene: TRBJ2-2
d_gene: -
v_gene: TRBV30
CDR3aa: CAWSVLASGAGELFF
CDR3nt: TGTGCCTGGAGTGTGCTAGCGTCGGGGGCCGGGGAGCTGTTTTTT

abundance: -
j_gene: TRBJ1-2
d_gene: TRBD1
v_gene: TRBV18
CDR3aa: CASSLGQGRNYGYTF
CDR3nt: TGTGCCAGCTCCCTCGGACAGGGGAGGAACTATGGCTACACCTTC

abundance: -
j_gene: TRBJ2-5
d_gene: -
v_gene: TRBV10-3
CDR3aa: CAISEYRYQETQYF
CDR3nt: TGTGCCATCAGCGAATACAGGTACCAAGAGACCCAGTACTTC

abundance: -
j_gene: TRBJ1-4
d_gene: -
v_gene: TRBV5-1
CDR3aa: CASRPGGSTNEKLFF
CDR3nt: TGCGCCAGCAGACCCGGGGGGTCAACTAATGAAAAACTGTTTTTT

abundance: -
j_gene: TRBJ2-7
d_gene: -
v_gene: TRBV4-3
CDR3aa: CARTLGQAREGGYEQYF
CDR3nt: TGCGCCAGGACCCTCGGGCAGGCCCGGGAAGGGGGTTACGAGCAGTACTTC

abundance: -
j_gene: TRBJ2-5
d_gene: -
v_gene: TRBV6-6
CDR3aa: CASSRLKGGTQYF
CDR3nt: TGTGCCAGCAGTCGACTTAAAGGCGGGACCCAGTACTTC

abundance: -
j_gene: TRBJ1-2
d_gene: TRBD1
v_gene: TRBV30
CDR3aa: CAWRLRGRYYGYTF
CDR3nt: TGTGCCTGGAGGTTAAGGGGGCGATACTATGGCTACACCTTC

abundance: -
j_gene: TRBJ1-2
d_gene: -
v_gene: TRBV18
CDR3aa: CASSPRNSNYGYTF
CDR3nt: TGTGCCAGCTCACCACGGAACAGCAACTATGGCTACACCTTC

abundance: -
j_gene: TRBJ2-1
d_gene: TRBD2
v_gene: TRBV3-1/TRBV3-2
CDR3aa: CASSPKLAGVPQEQFF
CDR3nt: TGTGCCAGCAGCCCCAAACTAGCGGGAGTACCACAGGAGCAGTTCTTC

abundance: -
j_gene: TRBJ2-5
d_gene: -
v_gene: TRBV11-2
CDR3aa: CASSLGTETQYF
CDR3nt: TGTGCCAGCAGCTTAGGGACTGAGACCCAGTACTTC

abundance: few
j_gene: TRBJ2-2
d_gene: TRBD2
v_gene: TRBV9
CDR3aa: CASSVEGPSGGENTGELFF
CDR3nt: TGTGCCAGCAGCGTAGAAGGTCCTAGCGGGGGGGAGAACACCGGGGAGCTGTTTTTT

abundance: -
j_gene: TRBJ1-4
d_gene: -
v_gene: TRBV19
CDR3aa: CASRARAGAAGEKLFF
CDR3nt: TGTGCCAGCAGAGCTAGGGCCGGGGCCGCGGGAGAAAAACTGTTTTTT

abundance: -
j_gene: TRBJ2-7
d_gene: -
v_gene: TRBV11-1
CDR3aa: CASSLGQALPYEQYF
CDR3nt: TGTGCCAGCAGCTTGGGGCAGGCCCTCCCCTACGAGCAGTACTTC

abundance: once
j_gene: TRBJ2-7
d_gene: -
v_gene: TRBV15
CDR3aa: CATSRRRQVLEQYF
CDR3nt: TGTGCCACCAGCAGAAGGAGACAGGTCCTCGAGCAGTACTTC

abundance: -
j_gene: TRBJ1-2
d_gene: -
v_gene: TRBV5-1
CDR3aa: CASSLSGPSSYGYTF
CDR3nt: TGCGCCAGCAGCTTGTCAGGGCCCTCCTCATATGGCTACACCTTC